What follows is one T cell receptor beta chain and its context. After removal of 2 bases from V and 4 bases from J, the junction contained 11 bases not matched to a gene. The length of the CDR3 is 17 residues. The germline V gene encodes CDR1 SEHNR and CDR2 FQNEAQ (reference sequence). The sample comes from a study of blood T cell repertoires in COVID-19. Profiled with immunoSEQ multiplex PCR; TCRdb holds only in-frame clones, not every one. The sample records roughly 230,000 clones, approximately 83% being singletons. Input material: PBMCs or T cells enriched from blood (not recorded which). The chain employs TRBV7-9 and TRBJ2-5; 9 nucleotides agree with TRBD2. The source of this sequence is a man aged 50-60 years who had recovered from COVID-19. The CDR3 spells CASSLSLGGGGGETQYF. The CDR3 DNA is TGTGCCAGCAGCTTAAGCCTCGGCGGGGGGGGCGGAGAGACCCAGTACTTC.